These 23 T cell receptor beta chains came from one sample sequenced in a study of Ad26.COV2.S vaccination and SARS-CoV-2 variants. Clones were read by immunoSEQ multiplex PCR, and TCRdb kept only the in-frame ones, dropping some. The sample lists approximately 400,000 clones, around 90% seen once, with under 4% in the top ten. The input for sequencing was peripheral blood, taken after recovery from COVID-19. These receptors came from a human donor who had recovered from COVID-19.

V gene TRBV6-5 combines with J gene TRBJ2-1; D uncertain. Trimming removed 7 bases from V and 2 bases from J, with 15 bases in between. The CDR3 consists of 15 residues. Germline V CDR1 and CDR2: MNHEY, SVGAGI. The CDR3 here is CASTYEDGTYNEQFF. CDR3 sequence (DNA): TGTGCCAGCACCTACGAGGACGGCACCTACAATGAGCAGTTCTTC.

The chain joins TRBV9 to TRBJ2-3; D is unclear. The CDR3 is 13 residues long. Per the germline V gene, CDR1 is SGDLS and CDR2 is YYNGEE. V was trimmed by 2 bases and J by 6 bases, leaving 10 bases between them. CDR3 sequence: CASSVLPFDTQYF. The CDR3 DNA sequence: TGTGCCAGCAGCGTCCTCCCCTTCGATACGCAGTATTTT.

The rearrangement links TRBV19 to TRBJ2-7; TRBD2 matches at 7 bases. This CDR3 contains 14 residues. From germline, CDR1 is LNHDA and CDR2 SQIVND (reference sequence). Trimming cost V 5 bases and J 5 bases; bases outside gene matches: 9. Here the CDR3 DNA reads TGTGCCAGTAGTCCGACTAGCTTCTGGAACGAGCAGTACTTC. Its protein product is CASSPTSFWNEQYF. Filled out from reference TRBV19 and TRBJ2-7, the complete variable domain reads DGGITQSPKYLFRKEGQNVTLSCEQNLNHDAMYWYRQDPGQGLRLIYYSQIVNDFQKGDIAEGYSVSREKKESFPLTVTSAQKNPTAFYLCASSPTSFWNEQYFGPGTRLTVT.

V is TRBV19 and J is TRBJ2-3; D remains unclear. Germline-derived CDR1 and CDR2 are LNHDA and SQIVND (reference sequence). V lost 5 bases and J 7 bases, leaving 10 bases between the germline ends. The CDR3 contains 12 residues. The CDR3 DNA is TGTGCCAGTAGTTTTCGTGCGAATACGCAGTATTTT. This encodes CASSFRANTQYF.

This sequence joins TRBV4-3 and TRBJ2-3; D gene uncertain. This CDR3 contains 13 residues. V lost 0 bases to trimming and J lost 9 bases, with 10 bases between them. Germline CDR1 LGHNA, CDR2 YSLEER. The CDR3 nucleotides are TGCGCCAGCAGCCAAGATGGGCGCTCCACGCAGTATTTT. It encodes CASSQDGRSTQYF.

J is TRBJ1-1 and V is TRBV4-1; D may be TRBD1 (6 bases). There are 16 residues in the CDR3. V lost 3 bases and J lost 4, with 18 bases in between. Per germline, CDR1 MGHRA and CDR2 YSYEKL. The CDR3 DNA sequence: TGCGCCAGCAGCCATCCGTTGGGGGCAGTAAGCACTGAAGCTTTCTTT. Translated, it gives CASSHPLGAVSTEAFF.

The rearrangement links TRBV25-1 to TRBJ1-4, with 9 bases aligning to TRBD1. CDR1 is MGHDK and CDR2 is SYGVNS in the germline V gene. J was trimmed by 8 bases and V by 4 bases; bases with no gene match: 8. CDR3 length equals 15 residues. For the CDR3, the DNA is TGTGCCAGCAGTGCACCGGGACAGGGTAAAGAAAAACTGTTTTTT. Amino acids: CASSAPGQGKEKLFF.

V is TRBV15 and J is TRBJ2-4; 7 bases are shared with TRBD2. The J segment lost 8 bases and the V segment lost 7 bases, leaving 14 bases of the junction unmatched. Per the germline V gene, CDR1 is LNHNV and CDR2 is YYDKDF (reference sequence). This CDR3 spans 15 amino acids. The DNA for the CDR3 is TGTGCCACCACGAGGGGCGGCGGGAGAAGGGACATTCAGTACTTC. Translation: CATTRGGGRRDIQYF.

V is TRBV27 and J is TRBJ2-1; the match to TRBD1 covers 10 bases. The germline gives CDR1 MNHEY, CDR2 SMNVEV (reference sequence). V shed 6 bases and J 4 bases; nucleotides not matched to a gene: 6. The CDR3 has 15 amino acids. In DNA form, the CDR3 reads TGTGCCAGCAGCGTGGACAGGGGGGGATACAATGAGCAGTTCTTC. Translation: CASSVDRGGYNEQFF.

This clone was observed a few times. V usage is TRBV4-1 and J usage is TRBJ1-2; D ambiguous. The germline V and J ends were trimmed by 4 bases and 2 bases, with 11 bases remaining between them. Germline V CDR1 and CDR2: MGHRA, YSYEKL. The CDR3 totals 14 residues. CDR3 amino acids: CASSPRRGNYGYTF. As DNA, the CDR3 is TGCGCCAGCAGCCCTAGGAGAGGGAACTATGGCTACACCTTC.

This chain connects TRBV4-1 to TRBJ1-4; D unclear. This CDR3 is built from 15 residues. Trimming cost V 0 bases and J 8 bases, with 13 bases left between them. Germline values: CDR1 MGHRA, CDR2 YSYEKL. The CDR3 reads CASSQEKVGKEKLFF. DNA for the CDR3: TGCGCCAGCAGCCAAGAAAAGGTTGGGAAGGAAAAACTGTTTTTT.

The rearrangement uses TRBV11-2 and TRBJ1-3; no clear D. The CDR3 loop spans 16 amino acids. V was trimmed by 2 bases and J by 0 bases, leaving 11 bases between them. Looked up from germline, CDR1 is SGHAT and CDR2 is FQNNGV. CDR3 sequence reads: CASSLRAGRSGNTIYF. Here the CDR3 DNA reads TGTGCCAGCAGCTTAAGGGCCGGTCGCTCTGGAAACACCATATATTTT.

V usage is TRBV20-1 and J usage is TRBJ1-3; no clear D gene. The CDR3 contains 13 residues. CDR1 is DFQATT and CDR2 is SNEGSKA in the germline V gene (reference sequence). V was trimmed by 3 bases and J by 0 bases, leaving 6 bases between them. Here the CDR3 DNA reads TGCAGTGCTAGTTATAACTCTGGAAACACCATATATTTT. Its protein product is CSASYNSGNTIYF.

This clone was observed a handful of times. The chain carries TRBV4-2 and TRBJ2-1, with D perhaps TRBD2 (7 bases). V was clipped by 6 bases and J by 2 bases, with 14 bases between them. The CDR3 covers 15 residues. CDR1 is LGHNA, CDR2 YNFKEQ, per germline. The chain's CDR3 is CASRDWGGPYNEQFF. The CDR3 nucleotides are TGTGCCAGCAGGGACTGGGGGGGGCCCTACAATGAGCAGTTCTTC.

This CDR3 is CASSLDRGTVGYEQYF. CDR3 DNA sequence: TGTGCCAGCAGCTTGGACAGGGGAACAGTGGGTTACGAGCAGTACTTC. The chain joins TRBV5-6 to TRBJ2-7; 7 positions match TRBD1. CDR1 is SGHDT and CDR2 is YYEEEE in the germline V gene. The CDR3 sequence is 16 residues long. The V and J ends lost 0 bases and 4 bases, in that order; junction bases with no gene match: 10.

The chain combines TRBV25-1 with TRBJ1-1, with unresolved D. CDR1 is MGHDK, CDR2 SYGVNS, per germline. V lost 0 bases and J lost 5, with 13 bases in between. The CDR3 loop spans 15 amino acids. The CDR3 DNA reads as TGTGCCAGCAGTGAATACGGTCAAAAGGGAACTGAAGCTTTCTTT. Translated, it gives CASSEYGQKGTEAFF.

The chain uses TRBV10-3 and TRBJ1-5; 7 nucleotides align to TRBD1. J was trimmed by 0 bases and V by 1 base; bases with no gene match: 3. The germline V gene has CDR1 ENHRY and CDR2 SYGVKD. CDR3 size: 16 residues. The CDR3 DNA is TGTGCCATCAGTGAGTACCGGGACAGTAGCAATCAGCCCCAGCATTTT. Its protein is CAISEYRDSSNQPQHF.

This clone was recorded once. V usage is TRBV10-3 and J usage is TRBJ1-2; no clear D. Germline CDR1 and CDR2: ENHRY and SYGVKD. The CDR3 totals 16 residues. With 4 bases removed from V and 2 bases from J, the gap between germline ends came to 17 bases. Written as DNA, the CDR3 is TGTGCCATCAGTGGAGGGATCCCAGAGGTAAACTATGGCTACACCTTC. This sequence encodes CAISGGIPEVNYGYTF.

This chain connects TRBV14 to TRBJ1-2, with D possibly matching TRBD1 (5 bases). Germline V gene data show CDR1 as SGHDN and CDR2 as FVKESK. The CDR3 consists of 14 residues. Trimming left V 1 base short and J 6 bases short, with 12 bases between. The CDR3 bases are TGTGCCAGCAGCCAAGTTATACGAGGGGATGGCTACACCTTC. Its translation is CASSQVIRGDGYTF.

This clone was observed a single time. The gene calls are TRBV7-9 and TRBJ2-2; D remains unclear. V lost 8 bases, J lost 7 bases, and 11 bases lay in between. Germline V gene lookup returns CDR1 SEHNR and CDR2 FQNEAQ (reference sequence). The CDR3 runs to 12 residues. DNA for the CDR3: TGTGCCAGCTCCACCTCTGGCGGGGAGCTGTTTTTT. It translates to CASSTSGGELFF.

The chain carries TRBV5-1 and TRBJ2-1; D unclear. Germline V gene data show CDR1 as SGHRS and CDR2 as YFSETQ. V lost 4 bases and J 5 bases, leaving 10 bases between the germline ends. The CDR3 has 13 amino acids. CDR3 loop: CASSPGRNNEQFF. In DNA, the CDR3 is TGCGCCAGCAGCCCGGGCCGCAACAATGAGCAGTTCTTC.

The chain is built from TRBV5-1 and TRBJ2-7, with D uncertain. Germline V gives CDR1 SGHRS, CDR2 YFSETQ. V was shortened by 0 bases and J by 3 bases, with 7 bases between the two germline ends. CDR3 length equals 13 residues. CDR3 nucleotides: TGCGCCAGCAGCTTGGGGGTACTCTACGAGCAGTACTTC. It yields the protein CASSLGVLYEQYF.

The chain has TRBV19 and TRBJ2-4; 8 bases match TRBD2. V gave up 1 base and J gave up 1 base; unmatched junction bases: 3. Per germline, CDR1 LNHDA and CDR2 SQIVND (reference sequence). The CDR3 has 16 amino acids. The CDR3 loop is CASSIVAGRAKNIQYF. The CDR3 nucleotides are TGTGCCAGTAGTATAGTAGCGGGGAGGGCCAAAAACATTCAGTACTTC.